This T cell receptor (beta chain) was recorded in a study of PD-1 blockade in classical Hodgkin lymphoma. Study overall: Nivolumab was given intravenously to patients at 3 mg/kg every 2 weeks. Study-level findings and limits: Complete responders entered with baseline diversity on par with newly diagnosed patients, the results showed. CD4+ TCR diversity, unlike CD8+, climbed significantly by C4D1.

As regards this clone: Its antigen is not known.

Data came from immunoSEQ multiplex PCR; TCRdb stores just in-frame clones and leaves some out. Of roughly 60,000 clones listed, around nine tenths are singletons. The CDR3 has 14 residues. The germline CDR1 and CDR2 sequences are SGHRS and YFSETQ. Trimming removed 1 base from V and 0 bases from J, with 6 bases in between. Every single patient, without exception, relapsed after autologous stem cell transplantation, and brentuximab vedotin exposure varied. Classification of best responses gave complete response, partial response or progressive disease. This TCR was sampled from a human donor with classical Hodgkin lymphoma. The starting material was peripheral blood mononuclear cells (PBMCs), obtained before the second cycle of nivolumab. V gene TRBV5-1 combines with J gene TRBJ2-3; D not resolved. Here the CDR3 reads CASSLLDSTDTQYF. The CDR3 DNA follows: TGCGCCAGCAGCTTGCTGGACAGCACAGATACGCAGTATTTT.